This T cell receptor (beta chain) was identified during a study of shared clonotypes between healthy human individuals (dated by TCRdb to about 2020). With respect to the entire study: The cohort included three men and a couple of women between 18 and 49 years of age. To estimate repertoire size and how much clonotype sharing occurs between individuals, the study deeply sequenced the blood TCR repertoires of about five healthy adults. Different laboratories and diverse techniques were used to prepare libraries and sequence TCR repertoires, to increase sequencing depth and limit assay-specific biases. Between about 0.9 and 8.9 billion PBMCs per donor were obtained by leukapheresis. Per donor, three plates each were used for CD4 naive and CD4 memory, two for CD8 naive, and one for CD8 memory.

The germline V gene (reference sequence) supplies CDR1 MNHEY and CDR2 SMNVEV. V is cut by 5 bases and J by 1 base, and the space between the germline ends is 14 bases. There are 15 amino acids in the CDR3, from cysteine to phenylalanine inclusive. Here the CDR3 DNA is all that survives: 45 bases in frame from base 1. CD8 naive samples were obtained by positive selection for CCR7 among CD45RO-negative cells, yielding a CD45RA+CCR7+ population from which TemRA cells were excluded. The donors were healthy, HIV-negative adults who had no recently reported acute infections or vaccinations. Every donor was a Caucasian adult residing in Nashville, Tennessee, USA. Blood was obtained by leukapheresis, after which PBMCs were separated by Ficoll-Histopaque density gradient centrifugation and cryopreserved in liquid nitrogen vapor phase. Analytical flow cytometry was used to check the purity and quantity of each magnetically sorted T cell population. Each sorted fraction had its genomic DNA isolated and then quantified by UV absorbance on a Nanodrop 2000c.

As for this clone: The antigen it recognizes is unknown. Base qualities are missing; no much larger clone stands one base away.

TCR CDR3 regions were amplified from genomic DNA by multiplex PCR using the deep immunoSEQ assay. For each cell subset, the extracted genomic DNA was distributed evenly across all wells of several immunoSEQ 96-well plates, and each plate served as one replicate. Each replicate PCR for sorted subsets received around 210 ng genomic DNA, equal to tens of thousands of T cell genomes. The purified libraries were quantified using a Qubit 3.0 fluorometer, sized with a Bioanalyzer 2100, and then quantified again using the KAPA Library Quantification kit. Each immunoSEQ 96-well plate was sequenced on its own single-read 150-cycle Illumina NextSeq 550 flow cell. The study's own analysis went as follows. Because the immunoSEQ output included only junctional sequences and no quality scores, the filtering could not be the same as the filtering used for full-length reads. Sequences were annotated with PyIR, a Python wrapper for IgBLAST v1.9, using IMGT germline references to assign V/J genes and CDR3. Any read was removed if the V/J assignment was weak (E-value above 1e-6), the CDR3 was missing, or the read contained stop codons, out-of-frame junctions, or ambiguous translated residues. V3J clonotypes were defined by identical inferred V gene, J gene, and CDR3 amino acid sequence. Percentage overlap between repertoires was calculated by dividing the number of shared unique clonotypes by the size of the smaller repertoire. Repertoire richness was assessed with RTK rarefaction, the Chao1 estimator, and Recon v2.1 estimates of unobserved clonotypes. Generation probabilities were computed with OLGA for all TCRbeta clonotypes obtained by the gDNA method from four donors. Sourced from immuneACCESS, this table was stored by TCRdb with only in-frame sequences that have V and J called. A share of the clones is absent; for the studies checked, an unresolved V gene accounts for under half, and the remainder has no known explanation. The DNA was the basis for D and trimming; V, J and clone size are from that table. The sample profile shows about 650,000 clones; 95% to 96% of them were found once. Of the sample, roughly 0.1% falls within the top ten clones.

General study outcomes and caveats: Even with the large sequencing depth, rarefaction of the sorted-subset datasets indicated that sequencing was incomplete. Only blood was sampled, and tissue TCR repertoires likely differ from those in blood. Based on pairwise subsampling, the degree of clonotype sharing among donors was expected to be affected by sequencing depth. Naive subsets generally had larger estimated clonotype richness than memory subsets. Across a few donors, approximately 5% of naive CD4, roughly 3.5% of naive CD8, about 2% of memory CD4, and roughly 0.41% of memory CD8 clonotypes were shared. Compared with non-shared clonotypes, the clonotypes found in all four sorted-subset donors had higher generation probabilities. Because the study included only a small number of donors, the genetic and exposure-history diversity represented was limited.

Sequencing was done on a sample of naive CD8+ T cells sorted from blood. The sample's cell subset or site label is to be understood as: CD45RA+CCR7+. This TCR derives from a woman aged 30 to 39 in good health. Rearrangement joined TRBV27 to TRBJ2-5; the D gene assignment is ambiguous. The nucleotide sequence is TGTGCCAGCAGTAAAGAGTGGGCGAGCCAAGAGACCCAGTACTTC. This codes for CASSKEWASQETQYF.